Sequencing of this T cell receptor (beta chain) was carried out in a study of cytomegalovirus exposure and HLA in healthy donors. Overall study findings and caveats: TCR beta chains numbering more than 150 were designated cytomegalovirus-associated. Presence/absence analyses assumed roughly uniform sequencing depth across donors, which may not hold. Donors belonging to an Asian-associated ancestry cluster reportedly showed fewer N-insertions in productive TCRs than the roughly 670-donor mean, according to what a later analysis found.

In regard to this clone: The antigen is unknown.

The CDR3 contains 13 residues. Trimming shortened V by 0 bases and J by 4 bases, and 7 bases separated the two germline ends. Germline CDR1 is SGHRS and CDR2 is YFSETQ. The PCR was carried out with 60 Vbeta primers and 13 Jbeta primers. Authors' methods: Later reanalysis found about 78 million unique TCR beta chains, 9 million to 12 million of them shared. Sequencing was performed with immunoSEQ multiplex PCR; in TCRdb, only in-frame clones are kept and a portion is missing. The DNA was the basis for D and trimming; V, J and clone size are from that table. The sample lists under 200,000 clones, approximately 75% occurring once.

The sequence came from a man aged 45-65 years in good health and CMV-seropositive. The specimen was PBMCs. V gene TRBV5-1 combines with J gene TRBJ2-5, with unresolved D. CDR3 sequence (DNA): TGCGCCAGCAGCTTGGCCTTCGGAGAGACCCAGTACTTC. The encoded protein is CASSLAFGETQYF. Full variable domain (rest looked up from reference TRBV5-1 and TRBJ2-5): KAGVTQTPRYLIKTRGQQVTLSCSPISGHRSVSWYQQTPGQGLQFLFEYFSETQRNKGNFPGRFSGRQFSNSRSEMNVSTLELGDSALYLCASSLAFGETQYFGPGTRLLVL.